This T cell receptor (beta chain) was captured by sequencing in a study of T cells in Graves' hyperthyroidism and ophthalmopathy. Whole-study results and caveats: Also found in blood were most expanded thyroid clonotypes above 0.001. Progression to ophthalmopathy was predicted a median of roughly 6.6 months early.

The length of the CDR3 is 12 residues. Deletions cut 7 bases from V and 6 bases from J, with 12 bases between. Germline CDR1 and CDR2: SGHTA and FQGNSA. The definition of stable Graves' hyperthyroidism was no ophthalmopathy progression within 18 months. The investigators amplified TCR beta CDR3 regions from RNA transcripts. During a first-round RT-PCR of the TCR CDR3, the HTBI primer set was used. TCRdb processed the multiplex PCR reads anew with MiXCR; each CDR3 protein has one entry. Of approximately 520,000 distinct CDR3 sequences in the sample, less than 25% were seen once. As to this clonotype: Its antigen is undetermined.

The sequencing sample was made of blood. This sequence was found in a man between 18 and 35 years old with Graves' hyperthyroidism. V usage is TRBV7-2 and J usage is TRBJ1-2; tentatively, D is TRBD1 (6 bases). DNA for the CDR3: TGTGCCAGCAACGACAGGAGGGATGGCTACACCTTC. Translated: CASNDRRDGYTF.